This entry concerns a single TCR beta chain. Its cognate antigen has yet to be identified. One base away lies a much larger clone, so this may be a sequencing read error. The CDR3 carries no conserved terminal phenylalanine or tryptophan, so it likely arises from a read error. Graves' hyperthyroidism was defined as stable when no progression to ophthalmopathy occurred over 18 months of follow-up. Hyperthyroidism patients were newly diagnosed, had a disease duration of under 2 months, and were aged 18 to 65 years. Any patient with an uncontrolled infection, another autoimmune disease, pregnancy or lactation was excluded. Diagnoses were based on clinical symptoms, serum thyroxine and TRAb, thyroid ultrasound and orbital computed tomography. Total RNA was extracted using Trizol reagent, and RNA quality was assessed on an Agilent 2100 Bioanalyzer. This specimen comes from a study of T cells in Graves' hyperthyroidism and ophthalmopathy (dated by TCRdb to between 2017 and 2020). A note on the overall study: To identify TCR V-J signatures that set the groups apart, the researchers used a discovery cohort of more than 95 patients, made up of roughly 45 with Graves' ophthalmopathy and about 59 with stable Graves' hyperthyroidism. An independent validation cohort of under 20 hyperthyroidism patients and 17 patients who later progressed to ophthalmopathy tested prospective prediction of ophthalmopathy. The 85 to 100 discovery patients were divided at random into training and test sets in a 7:3 ratio. In addition, the study compared T-cell repertoires in thyroid tissue and in blood from about 6 Graves' hyperthyroidism patients. After blood sampling, hyperthyroidism patients were treated with methimazole at a starting dose of 30 mg daily, and ophthalmopathy patients were treated with high-dose intravenous methylprednisolone. The paper describes TCR Vbeta CDR3 sequencing of roughly 130 peripheral blood samples, made up of under 50 ophthalmopathy patients, 70 to 80 hyperthyroidism patients and roughly 17 progressor patients. Broader findings and caveats from the paper: A model built on a 13 V-J signature distinguished ophthalmopathy from stable hyperthyroidism, reaching over 85% sensitivity and under 84% specificity in cross-validation and 80%/75% in testing. No statistical method was used to fix the sample size in advance, and group allocation was not hidden from the investigators. Most expanded thyroid clonotypes (frequency above 0.001) were also found in blood, which suggests that blood repertoires may mirror thyroid immune responses. In validation, the model predicted progression to ophthalmopathy with around 71% sensitivity and less than 80% specificity, a median of about six months before onset.

TCR beta CDR3 regions were amplified from RNA transcripts. A first-round RT-PCR of the TCR CDR3 used the HTBI primer set with the Qiagen OneStep RT-PCR kit. Libraries were constructed in a second round of multiplex PCR, after which size selection and purification were performed. Libraries were sequenced paired-end with 100 bp reads on an Illumina HiSeq2000. Concerning the study's data processing: Raw data were processed with SOAPnuke, discarding reads with adapters, uncalled bases, mean Phred below 15, or no exact constant-primer or identifier match. COPE v1.2.5 was used to merge the high-quality paired reads, and each unique nucleotide sequence was defined as a clonotype. MiTCR v1.1 was used to align clonotypes to the IMGT TRBV, TRBD and TRBJ reference segments. The analysis was restricted to V-J combinations with a frequency above 0.0001, which together covered 99% to 99.2% of the repertoires. The TCS score was defined as F50 (clonal expansion) divided by E x V (chaos), with BLOSUM62-based TCRdist calculated between CDR3 peptides within each V-J. Welch's t-statistics and random forest reduced roughly 500 V-J features to some 14, which were used in a naive Bayes classifier (R e1071). TCRdb trimmed public reads at Q25 via fastp, called clones via MiXCR and kept in-frame beta chains. CDR3 protein sequences are deduplicated, and each keeps its most common genes and DNA. What appears here as the V and J calls and clone size reflects TCRdb's work, not the paper's. The sample data list about 560,000 distinct CDR3 sequences, and 35% to 55% of these were observed just once. 6.5% to 9% of the sample is taken by the ten largest.

The CDR3 numbers 14 amino acids, ends counted. Only the CDR3 portion is preserved as DNA: 42 bases, with reading frame beginning at the first base. At the junction V is shortened by 1 base and J by 6 bases, with 7 bases in between. The germline V gene (reference sequence) supplies CDR1 SEHNR and CDR2 FQNEAQ. The chain is encoded by TRBV7-9 joined to TRBJ1-6; too little of a D gene remains to name it. Material: peripheral blood or thyroid tissue (not recorded which). This receptor was taken from a woman aged 18 to 35 with Graves' hyperthyroidism. Donor details come from another sample of the same person, matched by shared clones. The base sequence is TGTGCCAGCAGCTTAGTAGGCAGTAATTCACCCCTCCACTTA. This encodes CASSLVGSNSPLHL.